These 14 T cell receptor beta chains came from one sample sequenced in a study of neurological immune-mediated disorders. In TCRdb, the 5' RACE reads were re-called with MiXCR into one record per CDR3 protein. The table records about 23,000 distinct CDR3 sequences, approximately 13% of them present only once. Sequencing was performed on PBMCs. These receptors were obtained from a woman aged 55-70 years with HTLV-1-associated myelopathy (HAM/TSP).

This clonotype showed up many times. V and J are TRBV7-2 and TRBJ2-7; D gene ambiguous. This CDR3 contains 14 residues. V was trimmed by 0 bases and J by 6 bases, leaving 12 bases between them. Per the germline V gene, CDR1 is SGHTA and CDR2 is FQGNSA. CDR3 bases: TGTGCCAGCAGCTTAGCGCTTACCTTTAGCGAGCAGTACTTC. It encodes CASSLALTFSEQYF. Variable domain in full (rest from reference TRBV7-2 and TRBJ2-7): GAGVSQSPSNKVTEKGKDVELRCDPISGHTALYWYRQSLGQGLEFLIYFQGNSAPDKSGLPSDRFSAERTGGSVSTLTIQRTQQEDSAVYLCASSLALTFSEQYFGPGTRLTVT.

This clonotype was seen ten or more times. The rearrangement uses TRBV5-1 and TRBJ1-1; D perhaps matches TRBD1 (6 bases). Trimming took 4 bases from V and 2 from J, leaving 18 bases between them. The CDR3 runs 16 residues. The germline V gene encodes CDR1 SGHRS and CDR2 YFSETQ. This chain's CDR3 is CASSLTVQGTNTEAFF. CDR3 bases: TGCGCCAGCAGCCTAACGGTCCAGGGGACTAACACTGAAGCTTTCTTT.

This clonotype was observed many times. The gene calls are TRBV6-5 and TRBJ1-2, with TRBD1 identical over 9 bases. Germline trimming cut 5 bases from V and 8 bases from J; bases unmatched to any gene: 15. This CDR3 has 16 amino acids. Looked up from germline, CDR1 is MNHEY and CDR2 is SVGAGI. CDR3 coding DNA: TGTGCCAGCAGTCCAGCTCTCCGCCGGGACAGGGCCGGCTACACCTTC. Amino acids: CASSPALRRDRAGYTF.

This clonotype was picked up many times. V and J are TRBV6-5 and TRBJ1-1; a weak D match, TRBD1 (5 bases). In germline, CDR1 is MNHEY, CDR2 SVGAGI. The CDR3 loop spans 14 amino acids. Deletions cut 6 bases from V and 10 bases from J, with 21 bases between. This chain's CDR3 is CASSRTGRGRGAFF. The CDR3 DNA sequence: TGTGCCAGCAGCCGCACGGGACGAGGGCGCGGAGCTTTCTTT.

This clonotype has a count of ten or more. This chain links TRBV7-2 with TRBJ2-2; D unclear. This CDR3 is 13 amino acids long. CDR1 is SGHTA, CDR2 FQGNSA, per germline. Deletions cut 1 base from V and 3 bases from J, with 3 bases between. The CDR3 here is CASSLVDTGELFF. CDR3 bases: TGTGCCAGCAGCTTAGTTGACACCGGGGAGCTGTTTTTT. The full variable domain, rest sourced from reference TRBV7-2 and TRBJ2-2, is GAGVSQSPSNKVTEKGKDVELRCDPISGHTALYWYRQSLGQGLEFLIYFQGNSAPDKSGLPSDRFSAERTGGSVSTLTIQRTQQEDSAVYLCASSLVDTGELFFGEGSRLTVL.

In its sample, this clonotype was seen many times. This chain joins TRBV7-9 and TRBJ2-7; 9 bases are a match to TRBD2. CDR1 and CDR2 from the germline V gene are SEHNR and FQNEAQ (reference sequence). This CDR3 spans 17 amino acids. V was clipped by 0 bases and J by 2 bases; unmatched bases: 8. In DNA form, the CDR3 reads TGTGCCAGCAGCTTAGCTTGGACGACTAGCGGCACCTACGAGCAGTACTTC. Its protein product is CASSLAWTTSGTYEQYF. The full variable domain, rest sourced from reference TRBV7-9 and TRBJ2-7, is DTGVSQNPRHKITKRGQNVTFRCDPISEHNRLYWYRQTLGQGPEFLTYFQNEAQLEKSRLLSDRFSAERPKGSFSTLEIQRTEQGDSAMYLCASSLAWTTSGTYEQYFGPGTRLTVT.

This clonotype was seen at least ten times. The chain employs TRBV7-2 and TRBJ2-1, with D uncertain. Trimming stripped 5 bases from V and 9 bases from J, with 8 bases between. Germline-derived CDR1 and CDR2 are SGHTA and FQGNSA. This CDR3 comprises 11 residues. DNA of the CDR3: TGTGCCAGCAGCCCCTCAGGTGAGCAGTTCTTC. It is translated as CASSPSGEQFF. Together with reference TRBV7-2 and TRBJ2-1, the CDR3 gives the full variable domain: GAGVSQSPSNKVTEKGKDVELRCDPISGHTALYWYRQSLGQGLEFLIYFQGNSAPDKSGLPSDRFSAERTGGSVSTLTIQRTQQEDSAVYLCASSPSGEQFFGPGTRLTVL.

This clonotype occurred many times. The chain joins TRBV5-5 to TRBJ2-7; 9 bases agree with TRBD1. Germline V gives CDR1 SGHKS, CDR2 YYEKEE (reference sequence). V trimming: 2 bases; J trimming: 5 bases; junction bases outside the gene matches: 2. This CDR3 is 13 amino acids long. CDR3 sequence reads: CASSFGTGNEQYF. DNA of the CDR3: TGTGCCAGCAGCTTCGGGACAGGGAACGAGCAGTACTTC. The full variable domain, with the rest looked up from reference TRBV5-5 and TRBJ2-7, is DAGVTQSPTHLIKTRGQQVTLRCSPISGHKSVSWYQQVLGQGPQFIFQYYEKEERGRGNFPDRFSARQFPNYSSELNVNALLLGDSALYLCASSFGTGNEQYFGPGTRLTVT.

The sample holds many counts of this clonotype. The V gene is TRBV29-1, the J gene TRBJ1-2; possible D gene TRBD1, 5 bases. This CDR3 has 14 amino acids. Germline V gene sequence: CDR1 SQVTM, CDR2 ANQGSEA. V was cut by 7 bases and J by 0 bases, with 15 bases left in between. CDR3 residues: CSAQPGQANYGYTF. Written as DNA, the CDR3 is TGCAGCGCGCAACCAGGACAAGCTAACTATGGCTACACCTTC.

The chain has TRBV20-1 and TRBJ1-6; a possible D gene is TRBD1 (5 bases). This CDR3 has 13 residues. Germline V gene lookup returns CDR1 DFQATT and CDR2 SNEGSKA (reference sequence). V lost 4 bases and J lost 14, with 18 bases in between. CDR3: CSATSRDRSALHF. DNA for the CDR3: TGCAGTGCTACCTCCCGGGACCGCTCAGCCCTCCACTTT.

This clonotype was picked up many times. V and J are TRBV5-1 and TRBJ2-7; 8 positions match TRBD2. This CDR3 region has 14 residues. Trimming took 5 bases from V and 5 from J; bases not matched to a gene: 9. Germline lookup yields CDR1 SGHRS and CDR2 YFSETQ. CDR3 coding DNA: TGCGCCAGCAGAACTGGACTAGCTGTCGACGAGCAGTACTTC. It encodes CASRTGLAVDEQYF.

This clonotype was detected many times. The gene calls are TRBV11-3 and TRBJ1-1; 7 bases line up with TRBD1. This CDR3 is built from 14 residues. Germline V CDR1 and CDR2: SGHNT, YENEEA. J gave up 1 base and V 2 bases, and 1 base lay outside the gene matches. CDR3 DNA sequence: TGTGCCAGCAGCTTAAACAGGGGGAACACTGAAGCTTTCTTT. Protein: CASSLNRGNTEAFF.

In its sample, this clonotype was seen many times. The genes are TRBV10-3 and TRBJ1-2; TRBD1 matches 7 bases. The germline V gene encodes CDR1 ENHRY and CDR2 SYGVKD. Unmatched junction bases numbered 8, after V lost 4 bases and J lost 3 bases. The CDR3 covers 15 residues. The CDR3 region has the DNA TGTGCCATCAGTGGGGGCGACAGGGTTGACTATGGCTACACCTTC. The encoded protein is CAISGGDRVDYGYTF.

In this sample, this clonotype turned up many times. The genes are TRBV5-1 and TRBJ2-6; a weak D match, TRBD2 (6 bases). The CDR3 consists of 15 residues. Per germline, CDR1 SGHRS and CDR2 YFSETQ. V lost 5 bases and J lost 0, with 9 bases in between. The CDR3 DNA sequence: TGCGCCAGCAGTCCGGGGGACTCTGGGGCCAACGTCCTGACTTTC. Amino acids: CASSPGDSGANVLTF.